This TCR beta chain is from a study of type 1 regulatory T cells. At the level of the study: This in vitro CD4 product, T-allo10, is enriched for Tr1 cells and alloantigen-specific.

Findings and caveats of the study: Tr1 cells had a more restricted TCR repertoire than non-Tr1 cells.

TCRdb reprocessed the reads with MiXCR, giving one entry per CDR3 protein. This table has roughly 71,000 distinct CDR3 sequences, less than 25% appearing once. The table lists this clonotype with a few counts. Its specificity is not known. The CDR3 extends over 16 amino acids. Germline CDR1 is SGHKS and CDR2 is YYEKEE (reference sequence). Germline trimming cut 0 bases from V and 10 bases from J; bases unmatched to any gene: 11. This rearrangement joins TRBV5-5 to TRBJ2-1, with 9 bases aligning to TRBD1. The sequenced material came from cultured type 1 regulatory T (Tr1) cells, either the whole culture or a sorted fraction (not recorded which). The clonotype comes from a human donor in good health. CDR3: CASSLAGQGSSGEQFF. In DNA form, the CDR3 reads TGTGCCAGCAGCTTGGCGGGACAGGGTTCGAGTGGAGAGCAGTTCTTC.